A single sample gave rise to the 15 T cell receptor beta chains below, sequenced in a study of breast tumors, draining lymph nodes, adjacent tissues. MiXCR, run by TCRdb on the multiplex PCR reads, gives a single entry per CDR3 protein. The repertoire holds some 21,000 distinct CDR3 sequences, with roughly 45% as singletons. The sequencing sample was made of breast tumor tissue. The receptors were gathered from a female donor with breast cancer. Some clones in this sample may be carry-over from other donors' samples.

The chain uses TRBV6-6 and TRBJ2-7; 14 nucleotides agree with TRBD2. J gave up 2 bases and V 5 bases, and 5 bases lay outside the gene matches. The CDR3 is 16 amino acids. In germline, CDR1 is MNHNY, CDR2 SVGAGI (reference sequence). CDR3 sequence reads: CASSDWGLAGAYEQYF. The CDR3 DNA follows: TGTGCCAGCAGTGACTGGGGACTAGCGGGAGCCTACGAGCAGTACTTC.

By proportion, this clonotype is medium-sized. This chain links TRBV4-3 with TRBJ2-5; 9 nucleotides agree with TRBD1. The V and J ends lost 3 bases and 5 bases, in that order; junction bases with no gene match: 4. Germline CDR1 and CDR2: LGHNA and YSLEER. The CDR3 runs 14 residues. CDR3 DNA: TGCGCCAGCAGCCACCCTGGACAGGGGGAGACCCAGTACTTC. The encoded protein is CASSHPGQGETQYF.

The chain uses TRBV2 and TRBJ2-2; D tentatively fits TRBD1 or TRBD2 (5 bases each). Per the germline V gene, CDR1 is SNHLY and CDR2 is FYNNEI. The CDR3 is made up of 15 amino acids. Trimming removed 4 bases from V and 5 bases from J, with 14 bases in between. For the CDR3, the DNA is TGTGCCAGCAGTGTGGGACGACGCGAAACCGGGGAGCTGTTTTTT. Protein product: CASSVGRRETGELFF.

This clonotype was observed many times. The rearrangement joins TRBV6-1 to TRBJ2-7; 9 nucleotides line up with TRBD1. Germline V gene lookup returns CDR1 MNHNS and CDR2 SASEGT. The CDR3 has 15 amino acids. Germline trimming cut 6 bases from V and 6 bases from J; bases unmatched to any gene: 12. In DNA form, the CDR3 reads TGTGCCAGCAGCCCTTTTAACAGGGGGCTGTTCGAGCAGTACTTC. Its protein is CASSPFNRGLFEQYF.

At least ten counts were recorded for this clonotype. This chain uses TRBV5-8 with TRBJ2-2, with D hard to call. Deletions cut 1 base from V and 4 bases from J, with 8 bases between. The CDR3 has 14 residues. Germline lookup yields CDR1 SGHTS and CDR2 YDEGEE. The CDR3 loop is CASSLSSLTGELFF. CDR3 nucleotide sequence: TGTGCCAGCAGCTTGTCCTCCCTCACCGGGGAGCTGTTTTTT. The entire variable domain, with the rest obtained from reference TRBV5-8 and TRBJ2-2, is as follows: EAGVTQSPTHLIKTRGQQATLRCSPISGHTSVYWYQQALGLGLQFLLWYDEGEERNRGNFPPRFSGRQFPNYSSELNVNALELEDSALYLCASSLSSLTGELFFGEGSRLTVL.

CDR3 sequence reads: CASSFTANSYEQYF. The CDR3 region has the DNA TGTGCCAGCAGTTTTACGGCTAACTCCTACGAGCAGTACTTC. The V call is TRBV27, the J call TRBJ2-7; D is unresolved. The CDR3 has 14 residues. Per the germline V gene, CDR1 is MNHEY and CDR2 is SMNVEV (reference sequence). V shed 3 bases and J shed 0 bases, with 9 bases lying between them.

This clonotype showed up many times. The rearrangement uses TRBV6-1 and TRBJ2-7; D remains ambiguous. The CDR3 has 15 amino acids. Trimming left V 3 bases short and J 2 bases short, with 14 bases between. The germline CDR1 and CDR2 sequences are MNHNS and SASEGT. CDR3 sequence: CASSESPGRTYEQYF. The CDR3 nucleotides read TGTGCCAGCAGTGAGAGTCCTGGAAGGACCTACGAGCAGTACTTC.

This clonotype came up many times. The chain employs TRBV20-1 and TRBJ2-3; no firm D call. Germline V gives CDR1 DFQATT, CDR2 SNEGSKA (reference sequence). Trimming shortened V by 3 bases and J by 1 base, and 2 bases separated the two germline ends. CDR3 length equals 11 residues. The CDR3 region has the DNA TGCAGTGCTAGGGGCACAGATACGCAGTATTTT. As protein: CSARGTDTQYF.

To note about this clonotype: One end of the junction fails to match germline, which may point to a read error. V is TRBV27 and J is TRBJ2-1; D call uncertain. CDR3 length: 16 amino acids. Germline CDR1 is MNHEY and CDR2 is SMNVEV (reference sequence). In nucleotides, the CDR3 is TGTGCCGGCAGTTTATGGCACGGCCGCTCCTACAATGAACAGTTCTTC. Translation: CAGSLWHGRSYNEQFF.

The table lists this clonotype with many counts. This chain links TRBV7-2 with TRBJ1-5; no definite D call. Germline V CDR1 and CDR2: SGHTA, FQGNSA. The V end lost 3 bases, the J end lost 0 bases, and 9 bases lay between the germline ends. The CDR3 runs 15 residues. This CDR3 is CASSFQSYSNQPQHF. The CDR3, as DNA: TGTGCCAGCAGCTTTCAGAGTTATAGCAATCAGCCCCAGCATTTT.

This clonotype was found many times. The rearrangement links TRBV6-2 or TRBV6-3 to TRBJ2-2; possibly TRBD1 or TRBD2 for D (5 bases each). Trimming shortened V by 4 bases and J by 6 bases, and 6 bases separated the two germline ends. The germline V gene has CDR1 MNHEY and CDR2 SVGEGT. The CDR3 runs 12 residues. DNA of the CDR3: TGTGCCAGCAGTTTGGGGGCCGGGGAGCTGTTTTTT. The encoded protein is CASSLGAGELFF.

This clonotype was seen many times. This sequence joins TRBV19 and TRBJ2-7; 7 bases line up with TRBD2. The CDR3 extends over 16 amino acids. Germline V gene lookup returns CDR1 LNHDA and CDR2 SQIVND (reference sequence). After removal of 5 bases from V and 2 bases from J, the junction contained 12 bases not matched to a gene. CDR3 loop: CASSFQFSGPAYEQYF. The CDR3 bases are TGTGCCAGTAGTTTCCAATTTAGCGGGCCAGCCTACGAGCAGTACTTC.

This chain connects TRBV7-2 to TRBJ2-7; 7 nucleotides match TRBD2. The CDR3 is made up of 15 amino acids. In germline, CDR1 is SGHTA, CDR2 FQGNSA. The V and J ends lost 1 base and 4 bases, in that order; junction bases with no gene match: 7. CDR3 loop: CASSLEASGWYEQYF. The CDR3 DNA sequence: TGTGCCAGCAGCTTAGAGGCTAGCGGATGGTACGAGCAGTACTTC. Full variable domain (rest looked up from reference TRBV7-2 and TRBJ2-7): GAGVSQSPSNKVTEKGKDVELRCDPISGHTALYWYRQSLGQGLEFLIYFQGNSAPDKSGLPSDRFSAERTGGSVSTLTIQRTQQEDSAVYLCASSLEASGWYEQYFGPGTRLTVT.

This clonotype counts as medium-sized. The chain recombines TRBV5-1 with TRBJ2-7, with 8 bases identical to TRBD1. The germline V gene has CDR1 SGHRS and CDR2 YFSETQ. The CDR3 has 16 amino acids. With 0 bases clipped from V and 2 bases from J, the junction kept 7 bases outside the gene matches. The CDR3 coding sequence is TGCGCCAGCAGCTTGGAATGGCGACAGGGGACCTACGAGCAGTACTTC. This encodes CASSLEWRQGTYEQYF.

Note on this clonotype: Compared with germline, one end of the junction differs, possibly owing to a read error. Written as DNA, the CDR3 is TGTGCCAGCAGCCAAGGGTGGGCGGGAGAAGGGAGCACAGATACGCAGTGGTTT. Residues: CASSQGWAGEGSTDTQWF. The V call is TRBV3-1, the J call TRBJ2-3, with 7 bases lining up with TRBD2. This CDR3 has 18 amino acids. The V gene's germline CDR1 is LGHDT and CDR2 YNNKEL (reference sequence).